Presented here are 32 T cell receptor beta chains from one specimen sequenced in a study of human T cells and chemical hapten exposure. TCRdb re-analysed the RACE reads in MiXCR, keeping a single row per CDR3 protein. The sample includes more than 65,000 distinct CDR3 sequences, approximately 35% seen only once; the top ten take 8.9%. Specified time point: patch test 1, 2 weeks after DPC sensitization. Described treatment: therapeutic diphenylcyclopropenone sensitization with weekly scalp DPC. This specimen was whole blood, taken in connection with sensitization to the hapten diphenylcyclopropenone (DPC). These receptors originate from a man aged 35 to 55 with alopecia areata. Some clones in this sample may be carry-over from other donors' samples.

The chain carries TRBV28 and TRBJ1-1; D perhaps matches TRBD1 (6 bases). Trimming shortened V by 8 bases and J by 0 bases, and 19 bases separated the two germline ends. Germline V gene sequence: CDR1 MDHEN, CDR2 SYDVKM. The CDR3 has 16 residues. This CDR3 is CASGDTTRLMNTEAFF. The CDR3 DNA is TGTGCCAGCGGGGACACTACCAGGCTTATGAACACTGAAGCTTTCTTT.

J is TRBJ2-5 and V is TRBV5-4, with D possibly TRBD1 on 9 matching bases. Per germline, CDR1 SGHNT and CDR2 YYREEE (reference sequence). CDR3 length equals 22 residues. The germline V and J ends were trimmed by 2 bases and 0 bases, with 32 bases remaining between them. The CDR3 nucleotides read TGTGCCAGCAGCTTCCGTCCCGGGACAGGGCCAGCTAGCGGGTTTTACCAAGAGACCCAGTACTTC. Amino acids: CASSFRPGTGPASGFYQETQYF. Combining the CDR3 with reference TRBV5-4 and TRBJ2-5 gives the whole variable domain ETGVTQSPTHLIKTRGQQVTLRCSSQSGHNTVSWYQQALGQGPQFIFQYYREEENGRGNFPPRFSGLQFPNYSSELNVNALELDDSALYLCASSFRPGTGPASGFYQETQYFGPGTRLLVL.

The chain carries TRBV6-2 or TRBV6-3 and TRBJ1-5, with D tentatively TRBD1 (5 bases). This CDR3 is built from 14 residues. Trimming removed 4 bases from V and 4 bases from J, with 11 bases in between. Looked up from germline, CDR1 is MNHEY and CDR2 is SVGEGT. The CDR3 here is CASSWGRENQPQHF. The DNA for the CDR3 is TGTGCCAGCAGTTGGGGACGGGAGAATCAGCCCCAGCATTTT.

The chain carries TRBV14 and TRBJ1-4; 9 nucleotides align to TRBD1. The CDR3 runs 15 residues. CDR1 is SGHDN, CDR2 FVKESK, per germline. The CDR3 nucleotides are TGTGTCCAACAGGGGGCAGACGCAACTAATGAAAAACTGTTTTTT. Translating gives CVQQGADATNEKLFF.

The chain carries TRBV4-1 and TRBJ2-1; 10 nucleotides agree with TRBD2. CDR3 size: 17 residues. Germline CDR1 is MGHRA and CDR2 is YSYEKL. Losses at the gene ends were 1 base for V and 5 bases for J; bases not matched to a gene: 8. In nucleotides, the CDR3 is TGCGCCAGCAGCCAAGGGTTTGGTCTAGCGGGAGACAATGAGCAGTTCTTC. Amino acids: CASSQGFGLAGDNEQFF.

The V call is TRBV12-3 or TRBV12-4, the J call TRBJ1-2, with TRBD1 matching 7 bases. There are 15 residues in the CDR3. J gave up 8 bases and V 2 bases, and 11 bases lay outside the gene matches. CDR3 loop: CASSLSGEGGDGYTF. The CDR3 DNA reads as TGTGCCAGCAGTTTATCCGGTGAAGGGGGCGACGGCTACACCTTC.

This clonotype appeared a few times. This rearrangement joins TRBV28 to TRBJ2-1, with a weak D call TRBD2 (5 bases). Germline values: CDR1 MDHEN, CDR2 SYDVKM. Trimming shortened V by 3 bases and J by 11 bases, and 17 bases separated the two germline ends. The CDR3 totals 14 residues. The CDR3: CASSFPGGRLQQFF. CDR3 in DNA: TGTGCCAGCAGTTTTCCGGGTGGGAGACTTCAGCAGTTCTTC.

The CDR3 sequence: CASSPRVRTDTQYF. The CDR3 bases are TGTGCCAGCAGCCCCCGGGTCCGCACAGATACGCAGTATTTT. This rearrangement joins TRBV7-2 to TRBJ2-3; D not resolved. The CDR3 has 14 amino acids. Germline CDR1 is SGHTA and CDR2 is FQGNSA. V lost 5 bases and J 1 base, leaving 10 bases between the germline ends.

This chain uses TRBV27 with TRBJ2-7, with 7 bases identical to TRBD2. The germline gives CDR1 MNHEY, CDR2 SMNVEV (reference sequence). The CDR3 totals 18 residues. J gave up 7 bases and V 5 bases, and 23 bases lay outside the gene matches. CDR3 coding DNA: TGTGCCAGCAGTCCCTACCCGTTTGCTAGCGGACGCCTAAGGGAGCAGTACTTC. This sequence encodes CASSPYPFASGRLREQYF.

This clonotype was counted between two and nine times. The chain uses TRBV4-3 and TRBJ2-7, with TRBD1 identical over 8 bases. The CDR3 runs 15 residues. Germline values: CDR1 LGHNA, CDR2 YSLEER. J was trimmed by 6 bases and V by 0 bases; bases with no gene match: 7. CDR3 nucleotide sequence: TGCGCCAGCAGCCAAGATGACAGGGGCACCTTCGAGCAGTACTTC. Its translation: CASSQDDRGTFEQYF.

The rearrangement uses TRBV12-3 or TRBV12-4 and TRBJ2-7, with 10 bases fitting TRBD2. With V trimmed by 6 bases and J by 1 base, 9 bases remained unmatched. The CDR3 loop spans 16 amino acids. The CDR3 sequence is CASRKYTSGISYEQYF. CDR3 nucleotides: TGTGCCAGCAGAAAATACACTAGCGGGATATCCTACGAGCAGTACTTC.

The V gene is TRBV28, the J gene TRBJ2-7, with 8 nucleotides matching TRBD1. In germline, CDR1 is MDHEN, CDR2 SYDVKM. The CDR3 spans 12 residues. V lost 6 bases and J lost 4; bases outside the gene matches: 2. The CDR3 DNA reads TGTGCCAGCAGCACAGGGGGATACGAGCAGTACTTC. Translating gives CASSTGGYEQYF. Using reference TRBV28 and TRBJ2-7 for the parts outside the CDR3, the full variable domain is DVKVTQSSRYLVKRTGEKVFLECVQDMDHENMFWYRQDPGLGLRLIYFSYDVKMKEKGDIPEGYSVSREKKERFSLILESASTNQTSMYLCASSTGGYEQYFGPGTRLTVT.

This sequence joins TRBV10-3 and TRBJ2-4; 9 bases align to TRBD2. The CDR3 runs 15 residues. V lost 3 bases to trimming and J lost 0 bases; unmatched junction nucleotides: 0. Per germline, CDR1 ENHRY and CDR2 SYGVKD. CDR3 coding DNA: TGTGCCATCAGTGAAGCGGGGGGAGCCAAAAACATTCAGTACTTC. It codes for CAISEAGGAKNIQYF.

This clonotype was observed a few times. The V and J genes are TRBV7-2 and TRBJ2-3, with D perhaps assigned TRBD1 or TRBD2 (5 bases each). Trimming stripped 5 bases from V and 2 bases from J, with 17 bases between. Germline assignment: CDR1 SGHTA and CDR2 FQGNSA. CDR3 length equals 16 residues. CDR3 loop: CASSAPGAKHTDTQYF. In DNA form, the CDR3 reads TGTGCCAGCAGCGCTCCCGGGGCCAAACACACAGATACGCAGTATTTT.

The chain joins TRBV5-4 to TRBJ1-2; D perhaps matches TRBD1 (5 bases). CDR1 and CDR2 (germline): SGHNT, YYREEE (reference sequence). The CDR3 totals 12 residues. V dropped 7 bases and J dropped 8 bases, with 15 bases sitting between them. CDR3 nucleotide sequence: TGTGCCAGCGGTGGGGGACTCGGGGGCTACACCTTC. It specifies CASGGGLGGYTF.

By frequency in the sample, this clonotype is medium-sized (0.01 to 0.1%). The chain recombines TRBV5-6 with TRBJ1-1; D call uncertain. This CDR3 contains 13 residues. V was clipped by 8 bases and J by 2 bases, with 13 bases between them. Germline V gives CDR1 SGHDT, CDR2 YYEEEE. The CDR3 reads CASWAPSNTEAFF. Written as DNA, the CDR3 is TGTGCCAGTTGGGCCCCGTCCAACACTGAAGCTTTCTTT.

V and J are TRBV11-2 and TRBJ1-1, with D perhaps matching TRBD1 (6 bases). The CDR3 covers 13 residues. Trimming took off 10 bases at V and 1 base at J, with 13 bases between the two ends. Germline loops: CDR1 SGHAT, CDR2 FQNNGV. The chain's CDR3 is CATRPGANTEAFF. The DNA of the CDR3 is TGTGCCACCCGACCAGGGGCGAACACTGAAGCTTTCTTT. The full variable domain, completed using reference TRBV11-2 and TRBJ1-1, is EAGVAQSPRYKIIEKRQSVAFWCNPISGHATLYWYQQILGQGPKLLIQFQNNGVVDDSQLPKDRFSAERLKGVDSTLKIQPAKLEDSAVYLCATRPGANTEAFFGQGTRLTVV.

The chain has TRBV7-9 and TRBJ2-1; D possibly matches TRBD1 or TRBD2 (5 bases each). The CDR3 sequence is 13 residues long. With 7 bases removed from V and 10 bases from J, the gap between germline ends came to 17 bases. CDR1 is SEHNR and CDR2 is FQNEAQ in the germline V gene (reference sequence). CDR3 in amino acids: CASTSTGLAEQFF. CDR3 DNA: TGTGCCAGCACCTCGACGGGGCTAGCAGAGCAGTTCTTC. Full variable domain (remainder filled in from reference TRBV7-9 and TRBJ2-1): DTGVSQNPRHKITKRGQNVTFRCDPISEHNRLYWYRQTLGQGPEFLTYFQNEAQLEKSRLLSDRFSAERPKGSFSTLEIQRTEQGDSAMYLCASTSTGLAEQFFGPGTRLTVL.

The chain is built from TRBV12-3 or TRBV12-4 and TRBJ1-1; D gene uncertain. The CDR3 spans 13 residues. With 1 base removed from V and 5 bases from J, the gap between germline ends came to 8 bases. DNA for the CDR3: TGTGCCAGCAGTTTAGGTACGGGGACTGAAGCTTTCTTT. Translated: CASSLGTGTEAFF.

This chain links TRBV20-1 with TRBJ2-7, with 12 bases lining up with TRBD1. Trimming at V came to 6 bases and at J to 4 bases, leaving 7 bases not matched to a gene. The CDR3 has 14 residues. Looked up from germline, CDR1 is DFQATT and CDR2 is SNEGSKA (reference sequence). The CDR3 here is CSATGTGGSYEQYF. Written as DNA, the CDR3 is TGCAGTGCAACCGGGACAGGGGGCTCGTACGAGCAGTACTTC.

The gene calls are TRBV7-3 and TRBJ2-3; 10 bases align to TRBD2. The V segment lost 5 bases and the J segment 4 bases; nucleotides outside the gene matches: 9. The length of the CDR3 is 16 residues. In germline, CDR1 is SGHTA, CDR2 FQGTGA. In DNA, the CDR3 is TGTGCCAGCAGCCGTATAGCGGGAGGAGTGGCAGATACGCAGTATTTT. This encodes CASSRIAGGVADTQYF.

This clonotype was counted a few times. CDR3: CASSFGLYEQFF. CDR3 nucleotides: TGTGCCAGCAGTTTTGGTCTCTATGAGCAGTTCTTC. The V gene is TRBV28, the J gene TRBJ2-1; D gene ambiguous. Germline CDR1 MDHEN, CDR2 SYDVKM. The CDR3 covers 12 residues. Trimming cost V 3 bases and J 8 bases, with 8 bases left between them.

The chain employs TRBV3-1 and TRBJ2-6, with D maybe TRBD1 (7 bases). Looked up from germline, CDR1 is LGHDT and CDR2 is YNNKEL (reference sequence). The CDR3 is 17 residues long. Trimming stripped 3 bases from V and 6 bases from J, with 18 bases between. CDR3 protein: CASSHRRGRKEANVLTF. CDR3 DNA sequence: TGTGCCAGCAGCCACCGGAGGGGGCGGAAGGAGGCCAACGTCCTGACTTTC.

This clonotype has just a few counts. The genes are TRBV12-3 or TRBV12-4 and TRBJ2-4, with TRBD2 matching over 10 bases. J was trimmed by 5 bases and V by 7 bases; bases with no gene match: 2. The CDR3 loop spans 13 amino acids. The CDR3 bases are TGTGCCAGCACTGGACTAGCGGAAAACATTCAGTACTTC. Its protein product is CASTGLAENIQYF.

This clonotype was picked up a small number of times. This chain uses TRBV28 with TRBJ2-7; D is undetermined. The V end was cut by 4 bases, the J end by 0 bases, with 13 bases between. Germline V lookup: CDR1 MDHEN, CDR2 SYDVKM. This CDR3 is built from 15 residues. The DNA of the CDR3 is TGTGCCAGCAGTTCCCTCGCTTTGAGCTCCTACGAGCAGTACTTC. Translation: CASSSLALSSYEQYF. Full variable domain (outside the CDR3, taken from reference TRBV28 and TRBJ2-7): DVKVTQSSRYLVKRTGEKVFLECVQDMDHENMFWYRQDPGLGLRLIYFSYDVKMKEKGDIPEGYSVSREKKERFSLILESASTNQTSMYLCASSSLALSSYEQYFGPGTRLTVT.

This clonotype occurred a few times. The chain employs TRBV7-9 and TRBJ2-7; D gene uncertain. The CDR3 covers 11 residues. Germline assignment: CDR1 SEHNR and CDR2 FQNEAQ (reference sequence). The ends were cut back, 5 bases at V and 7 bases at J, with 9 bases in the middle. In DNA, the CDR3 is TGTGCCAGCAGCCCCAAGGGAGAGCAGTACTTC. The encoded protein is CASSPKGEQYF. The full variable domain, completed using reference TRBV7-9 and TRBJ2-7, is DTGVSQNPRHKITKRGQNVTFRCDPISEHNRLYWYRQTLGQGPEFLTYFQNEAQLEKSRLLSDRFSAERPKGSFSTLEIQRTEQGDSAMYLCASSPKGEQYFGPGTRLTVT.

The CDR3 is CASSRRPLSTDTQYF. The CDR3 DNA reads as TGTGCCAGCAGTCGCCGGCCTCTCAGCACAGATACGCAGTATTTT. The chain has TRBV7-8 and TRBJ2-3; D gene unclear. The ends were cut back, 6 bases at V and 0 bases at J, with 13 bases in the middle. Germline V gene data show CDR1 as SGHVS and CDR2 as FQNEAQ. This CDR3 has 15 amino acids.

The rearrangement joins TRBV3-1 to TRBJ1-1; 7 bases are a match to TRBD1. This CDR3 has 14 residues. The germline V gene encodes CDR1 LGHDT and CDR2 YNNKEL (reference sequence). Trimming cost V 3 bases and J 1 base; bases outside gene matches: 2. CDR3 in DNA: TGTGCCAGCAGCCAGAACAGGGGGAACACTGAAGCTTTCTTT. Its translation: CASSQNRGNTEAFF.

The chain links TRBV2 to TRBJ1-5; 10 bases are a match to TRBD1. V lost 3 bases to trimming and J lost 3 bases; unmatched junction nucleotides: 5. The germline V gene has CDR1 SNHLY and CDR2 FYNNEI. The CDR3 is made up of 16 amino acids. The CDR3 DNA sequence: TGTGCCAGCAGTGACGGGACAGGGGCCTTCAATCAGCCCCAGCATTTT. Translation gives CASSDGTGAFNQPQHF.

The V and J genes are TRBV6-6 and TRBJ1-6, with D possibly TRBD1 on 5 matching bases. The CDR3 runs to 14 residues. Between the trimmed V and J ends, which lost 7 bases and 6 bases, there was a span of 13 bases. Germline values: CDR1 MNHNY, CDR2 SVGAGI (reference sequence). CDR3 sequence (DNA): TGTGCCAGCATCGGGGGGGGAGCTAATTCACCCCTCCACTTT. It codes for CASIGGGANSPLHF.

This clonotype was seen only a few times. The chain has TRBV7-3 and TRBJ1-1; possibly TRBD1 for D (5 bases). Per germline, CDR1 SGHTA and CDR2 FQGTGA. V lost 6 bases, J lost 0 bases, and 8 bases lay in between. The CDR3 loop spans 13 amino acids. The CDR3 bases are TGTGCCAGCAGTACGACAGTGAACACTGAAGCTTTCTTT. Translating gives CASSTTVNTEAFF.

This sequence joins TRBV28 and TRBJ1-1; 9 bases match TRBD1. Germline V lookup: CDR1 MDHEN, CDR2 SYDVKM. Trimming at V came to 5 bases and at J to 5 bases, leaving 9 bases not matched to a gene. The CDR3 loop spans 15 amino acids. CDR3 nucleotides: TGTGCCAGCAGTGGGAGAGACAGGGGGGGAACTGAAGCTTTCTTT. Translated, it gives CASSGRDRGGTEAFF. Supplemented by reference TRBV28 and TRBJ1-1, the full variable domain reads DVKVTQSSRYLVKRTGEKVFLECVQDMDHENMFWYRQDPGLGLRLIYFSYDVKMKEKGDIPEGYSVSREKKERFSLILESASTNQTSMYLCASSGRDRGGTEAFFGQGTRLTVV.